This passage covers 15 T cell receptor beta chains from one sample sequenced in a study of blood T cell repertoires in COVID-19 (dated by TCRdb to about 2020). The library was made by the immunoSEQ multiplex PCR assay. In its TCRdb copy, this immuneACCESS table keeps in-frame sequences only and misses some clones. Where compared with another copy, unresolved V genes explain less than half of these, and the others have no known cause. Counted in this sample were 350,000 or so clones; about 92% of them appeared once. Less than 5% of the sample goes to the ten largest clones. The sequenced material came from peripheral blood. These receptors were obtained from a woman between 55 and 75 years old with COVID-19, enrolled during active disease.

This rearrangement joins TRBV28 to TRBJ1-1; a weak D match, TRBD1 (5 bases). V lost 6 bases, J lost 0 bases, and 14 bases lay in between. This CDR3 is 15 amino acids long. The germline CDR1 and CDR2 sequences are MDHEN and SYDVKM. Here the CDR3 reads CASRAAGPMNTEAFF. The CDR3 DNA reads TGTGCCAGCAGGGCCGCGGGGCCTATGAACACTGAAGCTTTCTTT.

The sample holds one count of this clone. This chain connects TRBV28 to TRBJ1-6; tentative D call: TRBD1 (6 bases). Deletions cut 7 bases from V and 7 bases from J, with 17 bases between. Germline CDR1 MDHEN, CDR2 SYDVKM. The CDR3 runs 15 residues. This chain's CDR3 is CASIGPWTANSPLHF. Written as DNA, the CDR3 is TGTGCCAGCATCGGTCCCTGGACAGCCAATTCACCCCTCCACTTT.

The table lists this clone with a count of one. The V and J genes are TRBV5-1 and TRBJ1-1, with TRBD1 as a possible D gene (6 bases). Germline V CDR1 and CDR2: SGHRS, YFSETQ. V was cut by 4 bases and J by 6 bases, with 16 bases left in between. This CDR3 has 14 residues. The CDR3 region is CASSTMDSSAEAFF. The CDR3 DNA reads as TGCGCCAGCAGCACAATGGACAGCAGCGCTGAAGCTTTCTTT.

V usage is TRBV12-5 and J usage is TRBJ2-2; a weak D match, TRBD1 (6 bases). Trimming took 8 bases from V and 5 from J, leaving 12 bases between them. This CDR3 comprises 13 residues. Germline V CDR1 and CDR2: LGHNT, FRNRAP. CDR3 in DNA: TGTGCTAGTATGAGGGGGTCTACCGGGGAGCTGTTTTTT. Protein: CASMRGSTGELFF.

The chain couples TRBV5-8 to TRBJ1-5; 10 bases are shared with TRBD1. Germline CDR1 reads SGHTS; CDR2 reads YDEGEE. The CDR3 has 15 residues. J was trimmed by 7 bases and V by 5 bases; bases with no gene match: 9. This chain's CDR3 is CASSSDRGRRQPQHF. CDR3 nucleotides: TGTGCCAGCAGTTCTGACAGGGGGCGGCGGCAGCCCCAGCATTTT.

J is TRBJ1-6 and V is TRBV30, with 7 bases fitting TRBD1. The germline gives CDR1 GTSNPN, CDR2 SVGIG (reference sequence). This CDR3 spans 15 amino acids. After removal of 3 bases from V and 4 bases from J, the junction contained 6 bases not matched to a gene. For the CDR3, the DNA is TGTGCCTGGAGGGGACAGACTTGGTATAATTCACCCCTCCACTTT. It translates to CAWRGQTWYNSPLHF.

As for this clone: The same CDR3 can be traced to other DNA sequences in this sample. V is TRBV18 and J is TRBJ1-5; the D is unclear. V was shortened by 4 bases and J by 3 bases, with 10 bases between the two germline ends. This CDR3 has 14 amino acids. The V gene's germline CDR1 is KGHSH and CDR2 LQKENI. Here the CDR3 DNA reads TGTGCCAGCTCACTCTCGGGAGACAATCAGCCCCAGCATTTT. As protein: CASSLSGDNQPQHF.

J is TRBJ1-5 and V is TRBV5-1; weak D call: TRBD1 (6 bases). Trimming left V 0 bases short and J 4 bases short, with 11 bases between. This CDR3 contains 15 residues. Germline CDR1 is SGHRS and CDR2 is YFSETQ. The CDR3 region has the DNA TGCGCCAGCAGCTTGGGGACAGCCTCTAATCAGCCCCAGCATTTT. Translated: CASSLGTASNQPQHF.

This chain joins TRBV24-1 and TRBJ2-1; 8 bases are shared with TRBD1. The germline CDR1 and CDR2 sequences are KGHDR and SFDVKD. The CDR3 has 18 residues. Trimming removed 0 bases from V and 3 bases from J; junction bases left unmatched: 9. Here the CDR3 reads CATSDLPPRGQGYNEQFF. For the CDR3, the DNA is TGTGCCACCAGTGATTTGCCCCCGCGTGGACAGGGCTACAATGAGCAGTTCTTC.

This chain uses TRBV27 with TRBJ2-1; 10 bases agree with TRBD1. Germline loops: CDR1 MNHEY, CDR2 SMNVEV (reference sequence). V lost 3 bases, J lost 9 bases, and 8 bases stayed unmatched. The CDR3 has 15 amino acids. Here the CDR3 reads CASSFSGQGPSEQFF. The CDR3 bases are TGTGCCAGCAGTTTCTCGGGACAGGGGCCTAGTGAGCAGTTCTTC.

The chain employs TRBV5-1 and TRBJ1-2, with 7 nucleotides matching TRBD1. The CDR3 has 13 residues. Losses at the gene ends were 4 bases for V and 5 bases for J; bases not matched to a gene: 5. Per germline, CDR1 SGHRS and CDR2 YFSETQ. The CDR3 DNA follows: TGCGCCAGCAGCATGGGGACAGTGTATGGCTACACCTTC. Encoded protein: CASSMGTVYGYTF.

CDR3 in amino acids: CAWSPDNEQFF. CDR3 coding DNA: TGTGCCTGGAGTCCGGACAATGAGCAGTTCTTC. The chain recombines TRBV30 with TRBJ2-1; D is ambiguous. The CDR3 is 11 amino acids. With 2 bases removed from V and 5 bases from J, the gap between germline ends came to 4 bases. Germline-derived CDR1 and CDR2 are GTSNPN and SVGIG (reference sequence).

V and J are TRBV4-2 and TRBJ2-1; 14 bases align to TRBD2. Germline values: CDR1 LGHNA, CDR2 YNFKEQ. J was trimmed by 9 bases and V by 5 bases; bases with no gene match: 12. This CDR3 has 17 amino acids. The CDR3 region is CASSNRLAGGPNGEQFF. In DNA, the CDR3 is TGTGCCAGCAGCAACAGACTAGCGGGGGGGCCTAATGGTGAGCAGTTCTTC.

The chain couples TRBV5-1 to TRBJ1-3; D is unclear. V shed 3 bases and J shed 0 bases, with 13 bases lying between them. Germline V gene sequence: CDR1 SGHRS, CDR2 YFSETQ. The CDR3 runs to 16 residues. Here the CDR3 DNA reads TGCGCCAGCAGCTCTCGAAGCGGGTACTCTGGAAACACCATATATTTT. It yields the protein CASSSRSGYSGNTIYF.

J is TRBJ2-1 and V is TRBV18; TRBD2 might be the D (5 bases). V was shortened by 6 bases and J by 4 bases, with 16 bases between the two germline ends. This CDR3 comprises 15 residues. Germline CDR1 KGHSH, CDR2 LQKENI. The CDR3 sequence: CASSPVGGGYNEQFF. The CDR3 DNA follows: TGTGCCAGCTCTCCAGTTGGAGGAGGTTACAATGAGCAGTTCTTC.